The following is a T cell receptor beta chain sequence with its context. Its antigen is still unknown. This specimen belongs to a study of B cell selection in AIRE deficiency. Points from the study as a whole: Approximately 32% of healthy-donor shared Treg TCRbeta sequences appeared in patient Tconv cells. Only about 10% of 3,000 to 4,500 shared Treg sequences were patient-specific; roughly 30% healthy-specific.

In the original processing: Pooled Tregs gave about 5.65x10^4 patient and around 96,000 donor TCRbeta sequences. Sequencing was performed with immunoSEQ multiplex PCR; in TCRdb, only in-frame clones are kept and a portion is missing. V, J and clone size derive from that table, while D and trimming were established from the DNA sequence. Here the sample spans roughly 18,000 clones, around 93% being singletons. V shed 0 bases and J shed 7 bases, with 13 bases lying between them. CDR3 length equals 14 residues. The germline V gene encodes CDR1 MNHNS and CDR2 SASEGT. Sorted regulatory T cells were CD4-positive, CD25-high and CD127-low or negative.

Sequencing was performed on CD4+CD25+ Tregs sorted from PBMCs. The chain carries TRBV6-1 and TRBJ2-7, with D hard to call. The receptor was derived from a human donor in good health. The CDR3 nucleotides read TGTGCCAGCAGTGAAGCGTGGTCCACTCGGGAGCAGTACTTC. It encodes CASSEAWSTREQYF.